This T cell receptor beta chain was retrieved from a study of cytomegalovirus exposure and HLA in healthy donors. As for the study in general: One earlier analysis, a look at 150 million to 200 million T cells, found some 120 million unique TCR beta sequences. General study points: It was assumed in the presence/absence analyses that sequencing depth was roughly uniform across donors. Donor immune exposure was known only as CMV serostatus. Most subjects' HLA-A and HLA-B alleles were reportedly predicted from TCR beta sequences.

A remark on this clone: Antigen: not known.

The primer mix had 60 Vbeta and 13 Jbeta primers. Using immunoSEQ multiplex PCR, the repertoire was profiled, and TCRdb retains in-frame clones only, with some absent. The sample comprises 30,000 to 40,000 clones, more than 70% of which are singletons, and less than 10% rests with the top ten. Sequencing input: PBMCs. The clonotype was recovered from a woman aged 25-40 years in good health and CMV-seropositive.

CDR3 in amino acids: CASSDGSQPQHF. CDR3 in DNA: TGTGCCAGCAGCGATGGGAGTCAGCCCCAGCATTTT. This sequence joins TRBV9 and TRBJ1-5; D not resolved. Trimming shortened V by 3 bases and J by 6 bases, and 7 bases separated the two germline ends. The CDR3 is 12 residues long. The germline V gene has CDR1 SGDLS and CDR2 YYNGEE.